The TCR beta chain described here comes from a study of blood T cell repertoires in COVID-19. Study-level information: PBMCs, B-cell-depleted T cells, or T cells provided the cDNA or gDNA that made up the material.

Losses at the gene ends were 0 bases for V and 5 bases for J; bases not matched to a gene: 2. Per germline, CDR1 SGHDN and CDR2 FVKESK. The CDR3 is made up of 15 amino acids. Using immunoSEQ multiplex PCR, the repertoire was profiled, and TCRdb retains in-frame clones only, with some absent. Among about 120,000 clones listed, around 90% were seen once. The sample was peripheral blood. This receptor was taken from a man aged 45-60 years with active COVID-19. This rearrangement joins TRBV14 to TRBJ1-5; 9 nucleotides line up with TRBD1. For the CDR3, the DNA is TGTGCCAGCAGCCAAGAGGACAGGGGATATCAGCCCCAGCATTTT. It encodes CASSQEDRGYQPQHF.